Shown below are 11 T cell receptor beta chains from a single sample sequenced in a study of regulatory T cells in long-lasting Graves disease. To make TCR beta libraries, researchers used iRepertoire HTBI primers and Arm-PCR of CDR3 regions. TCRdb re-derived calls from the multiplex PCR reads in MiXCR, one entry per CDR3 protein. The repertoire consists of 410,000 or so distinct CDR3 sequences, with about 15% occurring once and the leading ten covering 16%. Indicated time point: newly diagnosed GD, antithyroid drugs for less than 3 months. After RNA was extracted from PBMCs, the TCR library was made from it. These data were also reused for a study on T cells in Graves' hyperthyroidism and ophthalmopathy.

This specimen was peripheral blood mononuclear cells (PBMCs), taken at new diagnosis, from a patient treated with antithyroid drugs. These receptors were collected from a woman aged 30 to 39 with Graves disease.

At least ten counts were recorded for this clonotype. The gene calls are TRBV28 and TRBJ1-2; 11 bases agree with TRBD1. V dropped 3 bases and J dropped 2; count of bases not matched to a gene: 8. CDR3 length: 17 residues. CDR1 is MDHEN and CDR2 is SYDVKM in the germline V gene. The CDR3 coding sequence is TGTGCCAGCAGTTTTCGGACAGGGGGCGCGGGGAACTATGGCTACACCTTC. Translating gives CASSFRTGGAGNYGYTF.

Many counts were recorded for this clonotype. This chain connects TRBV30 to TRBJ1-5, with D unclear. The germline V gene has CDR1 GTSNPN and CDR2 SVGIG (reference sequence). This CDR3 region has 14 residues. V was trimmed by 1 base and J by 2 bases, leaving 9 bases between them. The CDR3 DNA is TGTGCCTGGAGTGGGGGAGGGCGCAATCAGCCCCAGCATTTT. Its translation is CAWSGGGRNQPQHF.

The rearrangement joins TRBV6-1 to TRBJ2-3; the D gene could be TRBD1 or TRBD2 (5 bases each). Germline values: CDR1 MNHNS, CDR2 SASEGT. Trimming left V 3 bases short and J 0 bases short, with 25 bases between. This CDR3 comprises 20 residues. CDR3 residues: CASSDPGPLPGPMSTDTQYF. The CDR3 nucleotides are TGTGCCAGCAGTGACCCGGGACCGCTCCCCGGTCCTATGAGCACAGATACGCAGTATTTT.

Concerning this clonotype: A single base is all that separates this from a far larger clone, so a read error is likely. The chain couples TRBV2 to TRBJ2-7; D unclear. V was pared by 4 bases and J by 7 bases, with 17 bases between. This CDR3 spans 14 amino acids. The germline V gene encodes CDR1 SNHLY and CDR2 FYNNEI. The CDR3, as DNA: TGTGCCAGCAGTGTGACGAAGGGCTACAATGAGCAGTACTTC. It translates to CASSVTKGYNEQYF.

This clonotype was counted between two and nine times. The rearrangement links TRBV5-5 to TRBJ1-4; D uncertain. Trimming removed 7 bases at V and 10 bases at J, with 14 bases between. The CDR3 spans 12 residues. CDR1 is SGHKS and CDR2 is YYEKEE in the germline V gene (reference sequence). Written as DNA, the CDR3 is TGTGCCAGCCACGAGGGTGTCGGAAAACTGTTTTTT. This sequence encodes CASHEGVGKLFF.

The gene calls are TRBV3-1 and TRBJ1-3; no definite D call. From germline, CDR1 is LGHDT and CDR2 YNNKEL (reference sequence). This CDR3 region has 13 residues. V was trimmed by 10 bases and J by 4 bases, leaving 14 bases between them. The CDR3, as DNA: TGTGCCACCAAGGAGGGATCGGGAAACACCATATATTTT. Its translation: CATKEGSGNTIYF.

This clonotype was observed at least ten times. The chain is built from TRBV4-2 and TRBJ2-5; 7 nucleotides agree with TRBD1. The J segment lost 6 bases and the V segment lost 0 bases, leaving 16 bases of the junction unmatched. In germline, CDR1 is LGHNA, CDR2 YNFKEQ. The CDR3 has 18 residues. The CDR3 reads CASSQDMLYGQGEQTQYF. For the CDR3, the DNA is TGTGCCAGCAGCCAAGATATGCTGTATGGCCAGGGGGAGCAGACCCAGTACTTC.

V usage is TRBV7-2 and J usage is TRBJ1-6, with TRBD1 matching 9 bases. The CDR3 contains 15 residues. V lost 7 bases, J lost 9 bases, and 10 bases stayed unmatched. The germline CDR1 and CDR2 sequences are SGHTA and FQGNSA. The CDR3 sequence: CASNLGDREGSPLHF. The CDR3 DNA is TGTGCCAGCAACCTCGGGGACAGGGAGGGTTCACCCCTCCACTTT.

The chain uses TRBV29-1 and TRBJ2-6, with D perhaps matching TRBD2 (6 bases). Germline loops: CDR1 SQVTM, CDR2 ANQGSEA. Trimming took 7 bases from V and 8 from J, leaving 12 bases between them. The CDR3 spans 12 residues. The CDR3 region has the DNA TGCAGCGCCCTCGGGACTTCCAACGTCCTGACTTTC. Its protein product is CSALGTSNVLTF.

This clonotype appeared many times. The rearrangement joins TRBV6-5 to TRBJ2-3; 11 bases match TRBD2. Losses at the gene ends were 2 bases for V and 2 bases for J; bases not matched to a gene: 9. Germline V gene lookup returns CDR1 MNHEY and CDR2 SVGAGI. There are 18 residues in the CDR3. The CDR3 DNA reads TGTGCCAGCAGTTACCCTCCCCTACTAGCGGGGGTCACAGATACGCAGTATTTT. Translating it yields CASSYPPLLAGVTDTQYF.

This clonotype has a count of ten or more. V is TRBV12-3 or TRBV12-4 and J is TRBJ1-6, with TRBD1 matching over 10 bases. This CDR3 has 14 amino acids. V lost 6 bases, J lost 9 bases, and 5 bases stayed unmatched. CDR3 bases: TGTGCCAGCAGAGGGGACAGGGGATCTTCACCCCTCCACTTT. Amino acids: CASRGDRGSSPLHF.